These 5 T cell receptor beta chains originate from one sample sequenced in a study of CD8 T cell repertoires and HIV-1 epitope variants. Data came from immunoSEQ multiplex PCR; TCRdb stores just in-frame clones and leaves some out. The table records 95,000 or so clones, 70% to 75% of them present only once. Sequences were obtained from uncultured baseline CD8+ T cells from peripheral blood mononuclear cells (PBMCs). These receptors were taken from a male donor with HIV.

This clone was counted once. The rearrangement links TRBV5-8 to TRBJ1-5, with D uncertain. With 3 bases removed from V and 1 base from J, the gap between germline ends came to 11 bases. CDR1 and CDR2 from the germline V gene are SGHTS and YDEGEE. The length of the CDR3 is 15 residues. For the CDR3, the DNA is TGTGCCAGCAGCTCTCGGGGAATCAGCAATCAGCCCCAGCATTTT. This translates into CASSSRGISNQPQHF.

The rearrangement uses TRBV7-9 and TRBJ2-2; the D gene is possibly TRBD1 (5 bases). Germline lookup yields CDR1 SEHNR and CDR2 FQNEAQ (reference sequence). The CDR3 is 15 residues long. The V end was cut by 8 bases, the J end by 7 bases, with 20 bases between. CDR3 nucleotide sequence: TGTGCCAGCCCCACAAAGGGGCTACTGGACGGGGAGCTGTTTTTT. This sequence encodes CASPTKGLLDGELFF.

The gene calls are TRBV7-2 and TRBJ2-5; 15 positions agree with TRBD2. The germline CDR1 and CDR2 sequences are SGHTA and FQGNSA. J gave up 5 bases and V 8 bases, and 9 bases lay outside the gene matches. The CDR3 has 16 residues. The CDR3 region is CASGQGLAGGRETQYF. CDR3 sequence (DNA): TGTGCCAGCGGACAGGGACTAGCGGGAGGAAGGGAGACCCAGTACTTC.

This clone was seen only a few times. This chain joins TRBV9 and TRBJ2-7; D is unresolved. Trimming took 6 bases from V and 8 from J, leaving 3 bases between them. This CDR3 spans 8 amino acids. Germline V CDR1 and CDR2: SGDLS, YYNGEE. The CDR3 DNA is TGTGCCAGCACCAAGCAGTACTTC. It specifies CASTKQYF.

V gene TRBV27 combines with J gene TRBJ1-6; 7 bases align to TRBD1. V was pared by 5 bases and J by 4 bases, with 5 bases of the junction left unmatched. CDR3 length: 15 amino acids. CDR1 is MNHEY, CDR2 SMNVEV, per germline (reference sequence). The CDR3 here is CASSTPTGYNSPLHF. The CDR3 nucleotides are TGTGCCAGCAGTACACCGACAGGGTATAATTCACCCCTCCACTTT.